This TCR beta chain appears in the sequencing data of a study of beta chain features in type 1 diabetes. Germline loops: CDR1 MNHEY, CDR2 SVGAGI. V was clipped by 5 bases and J by 9 bases; unmatched bases: 3. This CDR3 has 13 amino acids. This clone was counted between two and nine times. What it binds is unknown. The study, taken as a whole, reports: There were fewer insertions and more deletions at the VDJ junctions of type 1 diabetes patients.

Since all of the isolated RNA was reverse transcribed, expressed TCRB transcripts were what got sequenced. Sequencing was performed with immunoSEQ multiplex PCR; in TCRdb, only in-frame clones are kept and a portion is missing. The data contain over 150,000 clones, approximately 8.1% of them singletons. The sequencing input was central memory CD4+ T cells from blood. The source of this sequence is a man in his late teens or twenties in good health. V is TRBV6-5 and J is TRBJ2-1; TRBD2 agrees at 11 bases. CDR3 amino acids: CASSTSGRPEQFF. In DNA form, the CDR3 reads TGTGCCAGCAGTACTAGCGGGAGACCTGAGCAGTTCTTC.